This paragraph reports one TCR beta chain. What it binds is unknown. Cryopreserved PBMCs were the source of 2 to 2.5 micrograms of genomic DNA, which went to TCR beta libraries. The data were taken from a study of cytotoxic CD8 clonotypes in ibrutinib-treated CLL. Looking at the study overall: Response specimens were obtained following a median treatment duration of around 12 months, with a range of 6 to 36. General study points: Clonality went up at ibrutinib response and then declined back toward baseline at progression. Clonality measured at baseline exceeded age-matched healthy donors, tracking circulating CD8+ T-cell counts.

Sequenced by immunoSEQ multiplex PCR; TCRdb stores in-frame clones only, minus some. The data contain tens of thousands of clones, about 86% of them seen just once; the ten biggest clones take up around 5%. Germline loops: CDR1 LNHDA, CDR2 SQIVND (reference sequence). The CDR3 totals 14 residues. Trimming cost V 4 bases and J 7 bases; bases outside gene matches: 5. Sample: PBMCs, taken before ibrutinib treatment. The chain links TRBV19 to TRBJ2-1; 9 bases map to TRBD2. The clonotype originates from a human donor with chronic lymphocytic leukemia. The CDR3 sequence: CASSTGLARNEQFF. CDR3 in DNA: TGTGCCAGTAGTACCGGACTAGCGCGAAATGAGCAGTTCTTC. Based on the CDR3 plus reference TRBV19 and TRBJ2-1, the full variable domain is DGGITQSPKYLFRKEGQNVTLSCEQNLNHDAMYWYRQDPGQGLRLIYYSQIVNDFQKGDIAEGYSVSREKKESFPLTVTSAQKNPTAFYLCASSTGLARNEQFFGPGTRLTVL.